This T cell receptor beta chain stems from a study of T-cell memory formation after mild COVID-19 (dated by TCRdb to the early 2020s). Background on the whole study: Most TCR sequence clusters were specific to one of the two donors. In a couple of donors, T-cell clones that expanded and contracted after mild COVID-19 were tracked by sequencing TCRalpha and TCRbeta repertoires over time. The cohort was made up of two young adult volunteers, one female and one male, who were previously healthy.

TCRdb shows the sequencer as Illumina NovaSeq 6000. cDNA libraries for TCRalpha and TCRbeta were prepared by 5'RACE using constant-segment primers, with sample barcodes and unique molecular identifiers added. Trizol reagent was used to extract RNA from every sample. Libraries were amplified in two PCR steps, with a second sample barcode and Illumina TruSeq adapters added in the second step. Libraries were sequenced on an Illumina NovaSeq with 2 x 150 bp paired-end reads. Per the original workflow: The reads were demultiplexed and collapsed into UMI-guided consensus sequences using migec v1.2.7. With mixcr v2.1.11, UMI consensuses were aligned to TRA and TRB V and J templates and assembled into clonotypes. Expanded or contracted clonotypes were those called significant by both edgeR and NoisET, with noise models trained on biological replicates. For edgeR calls, the cutoffs were a false discovery rate-adjusted p below 0.01 and a log2 fold-change threshold of 1. As an exploratory analysis of dynamics, max-normalized trajectories of the 1000 most abundant clonotypes were examined with PCA combined with hierarchical clustering. The CD4 or CD8 phenotype of responding clones was assigned using the separately sequenced CD4+ and CD8+ repertoires. TCRdb reran the public reads through fastp at Q25 and MiXCR, keeping productive beta chains. Rows are unified per CDR3 protein, each entry keeping the most common DNA and genes. The V and J calls come from TCRdb's annotation, not from the publication. This sample is represented by about 560,000 distinct CDR3 sequences; less than 25% of them were singletons. The top ten clones comprise about 8.7% of the sample.

This clonotype is categorized as medium-sized (0.01 to 0.1%). No antigen is known for it. No base-level quality is on record; no much larger clone is a single base apart. The germline V and J ends show losses of 8 bases and 2 bases respectively, and no gene match explains 4 bases of the junction. From its cysteine to its phenylalanine, the CDR3 spans 13 amino acids. The read is trimmed to its CDR3 DNA, 39 bases read in frame from base 1. The study at large found these results: Contracting CD4+ clones appeared mostly in the CM and EM memory subsets, whereas CD8+ clones were enriched in EMRA. Only two mild cases were covered by the study, and larger cohorts that include severe cases with pre-infection samples were considered necessary. Clones contracting from day 15 to 85 had balanced CD4/CD8 phenotypes, while a second wave expanding from day 15 to 37 was biased towards CD4+. Some responding clones were detected in pre-infection memory, which suggested that pre-existing cross-reactive memory T cells had joined the SARS-CoV-2 response. The second-wave clones that peaked on day 37 were not confirmed to be SARS-CoV-2 specific.

Ficoll-Paque density gradient centrifugation was the method used to isolate PBMCs. The clonotype originates from an adult woman who had mild COVID-19 (a few samples of this study predate the infection). The sample titles of this study are shuffled in the database, so cell type and time point are left out; the donor was told from shared clones. The chain is assembled from TRBV12-3 or TRBV12-4 and TRBJ2-7; TRBD1 fits 9 bases in the junction. The specimen sequenced was PBMCs or a T cell subset sorted from them (not recorded which). CDR3 protein: CASLWTGAYEQYF. The nucleotides read TGTGCCAGCCTTTGGACAGGGGCCTACGAGCAGTACTTC.